The rows below give T cell receptor beta chains drawn from one sample of a study of blood T cell repertoires in COVID-19. Only in-frame clones appear in the TCRdb table, and some are missing; sequencing was by immunoSEQ multiplex PCR. This table has roughly 440,000 clones, roughly 88% appearing once. The sample taken for sequencing was peripheral blood. The receptors stem from a woman aged 50 to 60 with COVID-19, enrolled during active disease. Both conserved end residues are part of each CDR3. Fields, in order: J gene, V gene, D gene, clone size, CDR3 DNA, CDR3 protein. A D gene is named only where the DNA matches it firmly. Not every row has a clone size; where given, it reads once, few, many or a size class.

j_gene: TRBJ2-3; v_gene: TRBV7-2; d_gene: -; abundance: -; CDR3nt: TGTGCCAGCAGCTTCGCCGGACTTATCACAGATACGCAGTATTTT; CDR3aa: CASSFAGLITDTQYF
j_gene: TRBJ2-7; v_gene: TRBV28; d_gene: TRBD2; abundance: few; CDR3nt: TGTGCCAGCAGCCCCCGGGGGGGCCTTCCCTACGAGCAGTACTTC; CDR3aa: CASSPRGGLPYEQYF
j_gene: TRBJ2-3; v_gene: TRBV5-1; d_gene: TRBD2; abundance: few; CDR3nt: TGCGCCAGCAGCCCCTTGGGTAGCGGGGTCTCCACAGATACGCAGTATTTT; CDR3aa: CASSPLGSGVSTDTQYF
j_gene: TRBJ1-2; v_gene: TRBV6-4; d_gene: TRBD1; abundance: -; CDR3nt: TGTGCCAGTTTCCAGGGGGGAGCTAACTATGGCTACACCTTC; CDR3aa: CASFQGGANYGYTF
j_gene: TRBJ1-2; v_gene: TRBV28; d_gene: TRBD1; abundance: few; CDR3nt: TGTGCCAGCAGGGCACCGGGACAGACGAACTATGGCTACACCTTC; CDR3aa: CASRAPGQTNYGYTF
j_gene: TRBJ1-5; v_gene: TRBV19; d_gene: TRBD1; abundance: -; CDR3nt: TGTGCCTCTCAAGACAGGGGAGGCCGGCCCCAGCATTTT; CDR3aa: CASQDRGGRPQHF
j_gene: TRBJ2-4; v_gene: TRBV5-6; d_gene: TRBD1; abundance: -; CDR3nt: TGTGCCAGCAGCTTGGCGCCCCAGAGGTGGACAGGGGGTAGAAACATTCAGTACTTC; CDR3aa: CASSLAPQRWTGGRNIQYF
j_gene: TRBJ1-1; v_gene: TRBV27; d_gene: TRBD1; abundance: -; CDR3nt: TGTGCCAGCTCCCATCAGGGGACAGGTTCTGAAGCTTTCTTT; CDR3aa: CASSHQGTGSEAFF
j_gene: TRBJ2-5; v_gene: TRBV30; d_gene: -; abundance: -; CDR3nt: TGTGCCTGGACCCGACTAGGGCAGGGAGTAGAGACCCAGTACTTC; CDR3aa: CAWTRLGQGVETQYF
j_gene: TRBJ2-1; v_gene: TRBV11-3; d_gene: -; abundance: -; CDR3nt: TGTGCCAGCAGCCCCCCGGACTCCCCATACAATGAGCAGTTCTTC; CDR3aa: CASSPPDSPYNEQFF
j_gene: TRBJ2-7; v_gene: TRBV11-2; d_gene: TRBD2; abundance: -; CDR3nt: TGTGCCAGCAGACCCGGGGGGTGGCTATCCTACGAGCAGTACTTC; CDR3aa: CASRPGGWLSYEQYF
j_gene: TRBJ2-5; v_gene: TRBV7-7; d_gene: TRBD2; abundance: -; CDR3nt: TGTGCCAGCAGCACAGGACTAGCGGGGGGGCCGGCTTCAGAGACCCAGTACTTC; CDR3aa: CASSTGLAGGPASETQYF
j_gene: TRBJ1-2; v_gene: TRBV9; d_gene: -; abundance: -; CDR3nt: TGTGCCAGCAGCGTAGGGCTAGGTGGCTATGGCTACACCTTC; CDR3aa: CASSVGLGGYGYTF
j_gene: TRBJ1-3; v_gene: TRBV5-1; d_gene: -; abundance: -; CDR3nt: TGCGCCAGCAGCTTGGAAGGGACACTCGCATATTTT; CDR3aa: CASSLEGTLAYF
j_gene: TRBJ1-2; v_gene: TRBV19; d_gene: TRBD1; abundance: -; CDR3nt: TGTGCCAGTAGACGGGACAGGGGGGCGCTGATGAATGGCTACACCTTC; CDR3aa: CASRRDRGALMNGYTF
j_gene: TRBJ1-6; v_gene: TRBV5-1; d_gene: TRBD1; abundance: -; CDR3nt: TGCGCCAGCAGCTTGGGGGACAGGGGGTGGGATTCACCCCTCCACTTT; CDR3aa: CASSLGDRGWDSPLHF